This T cell receptor (beta chain) derives from a study of OX40 agonist ivuxolimab in advanced cancers. For the study at large: At 82.7% male, the cohort had a mean age of roughly 60 years, ranging from about 20 to 80. Three patients got partial responses; one had hepatocellular carcinoma and two had cutaneous melanoma.

Remarks on this clone: The antigen remains undetermined.

The CDR3 length is 12 residues. The germline CDR1 and CDR2 sequences are SGHRS and YFSETQ. V lost 0 bases and J lost 9, with 7 bases in between. The repertoire was sequenced with immunoSEQ multiplex PCR; TCRdb's copy has only in-frame clones and lacks some. The table includes about 73,000 clones, roughly 90% detected once. General study results and limits: Expanded clones belonging to CD8+ T cells outnumbered, on average, those of CD4+.

Sequenced here: CD4+ or CD8+ T cells sorted from blood, sampled in a trial of the OX40 agonist ivuxolimab. The chain carries TRBV5-1 and TRBJ2-1, with D possibly matching TRBD1 (5 bases). This sequence originates from an adult with an advanced solid tumor such as melanoma, head and neck, liver or kidney cancer. This chain's CDR3 is CASSLAGIEQFF. Here the CDR3 DNA reads TGCGCCAGCAGCTTGGCAGGGATTGAGCAGTTCTTC.